This T cell receptor beta chain was sequenced in a study of memory CD4+ T cells and cytomegalovirus serostatus (dated 2019 in TCRdb). At the level of the whole study: The cohort included around 33 healthy adults from Belgium, of whom 9 were CMV seropositive and roughly 24 were CMV seronegative. The study sequenced CD4+ memory TCRbeta repertoires of a Belgian cohort with known cytomegalovirus serostatus to replicate a published TCR-based CMV serostatus classifier.

For CDR1 and CDR2, the germline V gene lists SGHRS and YFSETQ. The CDR3 starts with the cysteine, ends with the phenylalanine, and has 12 residues. Only the CDR3 portion is preserved as DNA: 36 bases, with reading frame beginning at the first base. Trimming costs V 2 bases and J 10 bases, and their ends lie 10 bases apart. Study-wide conclusions, independent of this receptor: On the Belgian cohort, the classifier built on the original framework reached a median bootstrapped AUC of nearly 0.96, with a 95% CI of 0.76-1.00. Of roughly 170 previously reported CMV-associated TCRbeta sequences, around 67 appeared in the CD4+ memory repertoires, each in one to five individuals. For predicting CMV serostatus, the median bootstrapped AUC was 0.95 using the original framework and 0.9 to 0.92 using a US-trained random forest. Unlike the original study, which covered naive and memory CD4+ and CD8+ populations, the Belgian study sequenced only CD4+CD45RO+ memory cells. The results were read as suggesting that the CMV-associated TCR signature is, for the most part, present in the CD4+ memory repertoire.

The Quick-DNA Microprep Kit was used to extract genomic DNA from the sorted cells. Amplification of TCRbeta DNA was done with the immunoSEQ hsTCRbeta kit, following the protocol from the manufacturer. An Illumina MiSeq instrument was used to sequence the TCRbeta libraries. The study's own analysis went as follows. Following removal of out-of-frame sequences, roughly 2 million distinct TCRbeta sequences were retained, with an average of around 67,000 per individual. Each individual was scored using the number of some 150 previously reported CMV-associated TCRbeta sequences that the individual carried and the total number of productive distinct TCRbeta sequences. A beta-binomial model was reimplemented in Python, and scikit-learn random forests with default parameters were trained on data from the US cohort. Classifier performance on the Belgian cohort was summarized as median AUC with percentile confidence intervals over 10,000 bootstrap iterations. TCRdb obtained this table from immuneACCESS and retained in-frame rearrangements with V and J assigned. These tables miss some clones; where compared with another copy, unresolved V genes account for less than half of the shortfall, and the remainder is unexplained. V, J and clone size were drawn from that table, and D and trimming were deduced from the DNA. For this sample the table gives around 60,000 clones, of which under 90% were detected only once. In total, the top ten clones hold around 0.5% of the sample.

A FACSAria II was used to sort memory CD4+ T cells, defined as single viable CD3+CD4+CD8-CD45RO+ cells. CMV serostatus was determined using a Roche Elecsys assay that detects serum IgG against CMV pp150, pp28, p38 and p52. After thawing, total CD4+ T cells were enriched by positive selection with CD4 magnetic microbeads. The samples came from a different study that was designed specifically to examine the CD4+ T cell memory repertoire. Following standard operating procedures, peripheral blood mononuclear cells were isolated and cryopreserved, while serum was kept at -80 degrees C. CD3-PerCP (BW264/56), CD4-APC (RPA-T4), CD45RO-PE (UCHT1) and CD8-Pacific Orange (3B5) antibodies were used for staining, and non-viable cells were excluded with Sytox blue. Of note for this clone: Its antigen is unknown. Base quality data are lacking; no much larger clone is found one base away.

The sequenced material came from memory CD4+ T cells from blood. The chain links TRBV5-1 with TRBJ2-1, with the D call perhaps TRBD1 or TRBD2, as 5 bases match in each case. The sequence was collected from an adult in good health and CMV-seronegative. Some clones in this sample may be carry-over from other donors' samples. For the CDR3, the sequence is CASSFHGGEQFF. In nucleotide form, the sequence is TGCGCCAGCAGCTTTCATGGGGGAGAGCAGTTCTTC.